This TCR beta chain appears in the sequencing data of a study of shared clonotypes between healthy human individuals (dated by TCRdb to about 2020). Some background on the complete study: A couple of women and a few men aged 18 to 49 years were included in the cohort. Blood TCR repertoires of a handful of healthy adults were deeply sequenced to estimate repertoire size and the extent of clonotype sharing between individuals. Per donor, leukapheresis produced somewhere between about 0.94 and 9.5 billion PBMCs. For each donor, CD4 naive and CD4 memory were each given three plates, CD8 naive was given two plates, and CD8 memory was given one plate. To increase sequencing depth and limit assay-specific biases, different laboratories used diverse techniques to prepare libraries and sequence TCR repertoires. Overall study outcomes, separate from this receptor: Based on pairwise subsampling, the degree of clonotype sharing among donors was expected to be affected by sequencing depth. Naive subsets generally had larger estimated clonotype richness than memory subsets. Rarefaction of sorted-subset datasets indicated incomplete sequencing despite the large sequencing depth. Higher generation probabilities were observed for clonotypes shared by all four sorted-subset donors than for non-shared clonotypes. Across four donors, roughly 5.4% of naive CD4, 3.5% of naive CD8, around 2.1% of memory CD4, and 0.4% of memory CD8 clonotypes were shared. The genetic and exposure-history diversity represented was limited by the small number of donors. Sampling was restricted to blood, and TCR repertoires in tissue are likely to differ from TCR repertoires in blood.

Using the deep immunoSEQ assay, TCR CDR3 regions were amplified from genomic DNA by multiplex PCR. For each cell subset, the extracted genomic DNA was distributed evenly across all wells of several immunoSEQ 96-well plates, and each plate served as one replicate. Each replicate PCR for sorted subsets received about 200 ng genomic DNA, equal to 28,000 or so T cell genomes. Purified libraries were measured with a Qubit 3.0 fluorometer, size-checked on a Bioanalyzer 2100, and measured again with the KAPA Library Quantification kit. A separate single-read 150-cycle Illumina NextSeq 550 flow cell was used to sequence each immunoSEQ 96-well plate. On the authors' methods: The immunoSEQ output contained only junctional sequences without quality scores, so filtering could not match that applied to full-length reads. Sequences were annotated with PyIR, a Python wrapper for IgBLAST v1.9, and V/J genes and CDR3 were assigned using IMGT germline references. Reads with weak V/J assignments (E-value above 1e-6), missing CDR3, stop codons, out-of-frame junctions, or ambiguous translated residues were removed. V3J clonotypes were defined as sequences sharing the same inferred V gene, J gene, and CDR3 amino acid sequence. To compute the percentage overlap between repertoires, the number of shared unique clonotypes was divided by the size of the smaller repertoire. Three approaches were used to assess repertoire richness: RTK rarefaction, the Chao1 estimator, and Recon v2.1 estimates of unobserved clonotypes. For all TCRbeta clonotypes obtained by the gDNA method from a few donors, generation probabilities were computed with OLGA. TCRdb re-hosts the immuneACCESS table, in-frame sequences only. Its copies lack some clones; in the studies checked, an unresolved V gene accounts for under half of them, and the cause for the rest is not known. For V, J and clone size, that table is used; D and trimming come from the DNA. The sample table holds about 2.1 million clones, of which approximately 94% were seen once. The ten top clones hold over 1.5% of the sample.

For the CD8 naive samples, CD45RO-negative cells were positively selected for CCR7, yielding a CD45RA+CCR7+ population from which TemRA cells were excluded. The donors were healthy, HIV-negative adults with no recently reported acute infections or vaccinations. Every donor was a Caucasian adult residing in Nashville, Tennessee, USA. After blood collection by leukapheresis, PBMCs were isolated using Ficoll-Histopaque density gradient centrifugation and then cryopreserved in the vapor phase of liquid nitrogen. Purity and quantity of every magnetically sorted T cell population were checked by analytical flow cytometry. Each sorted fraction had its genomic DNA isolated and then quantified by UV absorbance on a Nanodrop 2000c. In the germline V gene, CDR1 corresponds to MGHRA and CDR2 to YSYEKL. The CDR3 spans 17 residues, from the cysteine through the phenylalanine. Just CDR3 DNA is preserved here, 51 bases in frame from base 1. V and J are truncated by 0 bases and 6 bases respectively, leaving an intervening sequence of 18 bases.

Comment on this clone: The antigen this receptor binds is unknown. Per-base quality was not reported, and no clone a single base away is much larger than it.

This clonotype was sampled from a man aged 18 to 30 in good health. Some clones in this sample may be carry-over from other donors' samples. The sample comprised naive CD8+ T cells from PBMCs. Taken with the paper, the label for cell subset or site translates to: CD45RA+CCR7+. The rearrangement combines TRBV4-1 with TRBJ2-1; TRBD2 might be the D gene, on 6 matching bases. The sequenced DNA is TGCGCCAGCAGCCAAGATCCCGGACTAAGGTTGGTCAATGAGCAGTTCTTC. The resulting protein is CASSQDPGLRLVNEQFF.